This is a list of T cell receptor beta chains from one sample in a study of CD8+ T cells in alopecia areata. Clones were sequenced by immunoSEQ multiplex PCR, and TCRdb holds only the in-frame ones, with some missing. The sample carries around 60,000 clones, 44% recorded once. The sequencing sample was made of NKG2D-low CD8+ T cells sorted from blood. All receptors derive from a human donor with alopecia areata. Each CDR3 is given with its conserved first and last residue. Each record gives: J gene, D gene, V gene, clone size, CDR3 protein, CDR3 DNA. The D gene is left open where the match is weak. Clone size is stated in some rows and not others, as once, few, many or a class when expanded.

j_call: TRBJ2-3
d_call: -
v_call: TRBV28
clone_size: -
cdr3_aa: CASSFGPVGYF
cdr3_nt: TGTGCCAGCAGTTTTGGCCCCGTGGGGTATTTT

j_call: TRBJ2-7
d_call: -
v_call: TRBV27
clone_size: -
cdr3_aa: CASSLSVGNSYEQYF
cdr3_nt: TGTGCCAGCAGTTTATCGGTAGGGAACTCCTACGAGCAGTACTTC

j_call: TRBJ1-1
d_call: -
v_call: TRBV12-5
clone_size: -
cdr3_aa: CASGLNDYTEAFF
cdr3_nt: TGTGCTAGTGGTTTGAATGACTACACTGAAGCTTTCTTT

j_call: TRBJ1-4
d_call: -
v_call: TRBV5-1
clone_size: -
cdr3_aa: CARSDRPYEKLFF
cdr3_nt: TGCGCCAGAAGCGACAGACCCTATGAAAAACTGTTTTTT

j_call: TRBJ2-7
d_call: TRBD1
v_call: TRBV6-5
clone_size: -
cdr3_aa: CASSGQGAHEQYF
cdr3_nt: TGTGCCAGCAGTGGACAGGGGGCCCACGAGCAGTACTTC

j_call: TRBJ1-2
d_call: -
v_call: TRBV27
clone_size: -
cdr3_aa: CASSHSRDRYYGYTF
cdr3_nt: TGTGCCAGCAGTCACAGCAGGGACCGTTACTATGGCTACACCTTC

j_call: TRBJ1-1
d_call: -
v_call: TRBV20-1
clone_size: few
cdr3_aa: CSVSQGPEAFF
cdr3_nt: TGCAGTGTTTCACAGGGACCTGAAGCTTTCTTT

j_call: TRBJ2-7
d_call: TRBD2
v_call: TRBV27
clone_size: -
cdr3_aa: CASSPGLAAEQYF
cdr3_nt: TGTGCCAGCAGCCCGGGACTAGCGGCCGAGCAGTACTTC

j_call: TRBJ2-3
d_call: TRBD2
v_call: TRBV5-1
clone_size: few
cdr3_aa: CASRNPGLGPPDTQYF
cdr3_nt: TGCGCCAGCAGAAACCCGGGACTAGGACCCCCAGATACGCAGTATTTT

j_call: TRBJ2-4
d_call: -
v_call: TRBV14
clone_size: few
cdr3_aa: CASSQGEIAKNIQYF
cdr3_nt: TGTGCCAGCAGCCAGGGGGAAATAGCCAAAAACATTCAGTACTTC

j_call: TRBJ2-5
d_call: -
v_call: TRBV29-1
clone_size: -
cdr3_aa: CSVVGFEETQYF
cdr3_nt: TGCAGCGTTGTCGGGTTCGAAGAAACCCAGTACTTC

j_call: TRBJ2-7
d_call: -
v_call: TRBV9
clone_size: -
cdr3_aa: CASSVGADSYEQYF
cdr3_nt: TGTGCCAGCAGCGTAGGGGCCGATTCCTACGAGCAGTACTTC

j_call: TRBJ1-1
d_call: -
v_call: TRBV29-1
clone_size: few
cdr3_aa: CSVEGTMNTEAFF
cdr3_nt: TGCAGCGTGGAAGGGACGATGAACACTGAAGCTTTCTTT

j_call: TRBJ2-3
d_call: TRBD2
v_call: TRBV5-1
clone_size: few
cdr3_aa: CASSPGGSSTDTQYF
cdr3_nt: TGCGCCAGCAGCCCGGGGGGATCTAGCACAGATACGCAGTATTTT

j_call: TRBJ2-5
d_call: TRBD2
v_call: TRBV2
clone_size: -
cdr3_aa: CASTGTSGRKTQYF
cdr3_nt: TGTGCCAGCACCGGGACTAGCGGGAGAAAAACCCAGTACTTC

j_call: TRBJ1-2
d_call: -
v_call: TRBV5-5
clone_size: -
cdr3_aa: CASSLGPNGYTF
cdr3_nt: TGTGCCAGCAGCTTGGGTCCTAATGGCTACACCTTC

j_call: TRBJ2-3
d_call: -
v_call: TRBV4-1
clone_size: -
cdr3_aa: CASNHDRLSTDTQYF
cdr3_nt: TGCGCCAGCAACCACGACAGACTAAGCACAGATACGCAGTATTTT

j_call: TRBJ2-3
d_call: -
v_call: TRBV29-1
clone_size: -
cdr3_aa: CSVVALPAEASTDTQYF
cdr3_nt: TGCAGCGTTGTGGCTCTGCCGGCGGAAGCTAGCACAGATACGCAGTATTTT

j_call: TRBJ1-1
d_call: -
v_call: TRBV7-2
clone_size: -
cdr3_aa: CATSKGYTEAFF
cdr3_nt: TGTGCCACGTCGAAAGGGTACACTGAAGCTTTCTTT

j_call: TRBJ2-3
d_call: TRBD1
v_call: TRBV6-5
clone_size: -
cdr3_aa: CASSPRTGPDTQYF
cdr3_nt: TGTGCCAGCAGTCCCCGGACAGGGCCGGATACGCAGTATTTT

j_call: TRBJ1-2
d_call: -
v_call: TRBV7-3
clone_size: -
cdr3_aa: CASSLHFGYTF
cdr3_nt: TGTGCCAGCAGCTTACACTTTGGCTACACCTTC